The next 11 T cell receptor beta chains were all read from a single sample in a study of PD-1 blockade in classical Hodgkin lymphoma. Every single patient, without exception, relapsed after autologous stem cell transplantation, and brentuximab vedotin exposure varied. Data came from immunoSEQ multiplex PCR; TCRdb stores just in-frame clones and leaves some out. This sample carries tens of thousands of clones, around 80% of them seen once, and the ten largest clones take about 17%. Material: peripheral blood mononuclear cells (PBMCs), obtained before the second cycle of nivolumab. The receptors originated from a human donor with classical Hodgkin lymphoma.

This clone has more than one count but fewer than ten. The CDR3: CASSPRTGGDYGYTF. The CDR3 nucleotides are TGTGCCAGCAGCCCTCGGACAGGGGGGGACTATGGCTACACCTTC. The V and J genes are TRBV6-1 and TRBJ1-2, with 10 bases aligning to TRBD1. The junction had 7 bases not matched to a gene; V was cut back by 6 bases and J by 3 bases. The CDR3 consists of 15 residues. Germline CDR1 reads MNHNS; CDR2 reads SASEGT.

The chain has TRBV11-2 and TRBJ2-2; TRBD2 is a possible D gene (6 bases). Germline V gene lookup returns CDR1 SGHAT and CDR2 FQNNGV. There are 15 residues in the CDR3. Trimming removed 5 bases at V and 2 bases at J, with 12 bases between. CDR3 residues: CASSPTGLNTGELFF. CDR3 DNA: TGTGCCAGCAGCCCCACGGGACTCAACACCGGGGAGCTGTTTTTT. The whole variable domain, filled in from reference TRBV11-2 and TRBJ2-2, reads EAGVAQSPRYKIIEKRQSVAFWCNPISGHATLYWYQQILGQGPKLLIQFQNNGVVDDSQLPKDRFSAERLKGVDSTLKIQPAKLEDSAVYLCASSPTGLNTGELFFGEGSRLTVL.

This rearrangement joins TRBV5-1 to TRBJ2-4, with 7 bases identical to TRBD1. With V trimmed by 0 bases and J by 5 bases, 2 bases remained unmatched. Germline CDR1 reads SGHRS; CDR2 reads YFSETQ. The CDR3 length is 14 residues. CDR3 DNA sequence: TGCGCCAGCAGCTTGGAGGGGGCAGAAAACATTCAGTACTTC. Residues: CASSLEGAENIQYF.

The chain uses TRBV5-1 and TRBJ2-1, with 10 bases that match TRBD2. V trimming: 4 bases; J trimming: 6 bases; junction bases outside the gene matches: 10. Germline CDR1 SGHRS, CDR2 YFSETQ. CDR3 size: 16 residues. The CDR3 region has the DNA TGCGCCAGCAGCCGGATAACTAGCGGGATAGGCAATGAGCAGTTCTTC. As protein: CASSRITSGIGNEQFF.

The chain joins TRBV6-6 to TRBJ2-3; 9 bases are a match to TRBD1. Germline V gene data show CDR1 as MNHNY and CDR2 as SVGAGI (reference sequence). J was trimmed by 6 bases and V by 7 bases; bases with no gene match: 5. The CDR3 runs 13 residues. The CDR3 nucleotides read TGTGCCAGCAACACAGGGGGCGGGGATACGCAGTATTTT. As protein: CASNTGGGDTQYF.

This clone was seen once. The J gene is TRBJ2-7, the V gene TRBV2; D possibly corresponds to TRBD2 (6 bases). The V end lost 6 bases, the J end lost 2 bases, and 14 bases lay between the germline ends. Germline CDR1 reads SNHLY; CDR2 reads FYNNEI. CDR3 length: 14 residues. CDR3 amino acids: CASSPDAGTYEQYF. CDR3 nucleotides: TGTGCCAGCAGCCCAGACGCGGGAACCTACGAGCAGTACTTC. Looking up the rest from reference TRBV2 and TRBJ2-7 gives the full variable domain: EPEVTQTPSHQVTQMGQEVILRCVPISNHLYFYWYRQILGQKVEFLVSFYNNEISEKSEIFDDQFSVERPDGSNFTLKIRSTKLEDSAMYFCASSPDAGTYEQYFGPGTRLTVT.

This chain uses TRBV28 with TRBJ1-3; unclear D gene. Germline lookup yields CDR1 MDHEN and CDR2 SYDVKM. V was cut by 3 bases and J by 0 bases, with 15 bases left in between. CDR3 size: 17 residues. DNA of the CDR3: TGTGCCAGCAGTTTGCCTCTGACGGGAACCTCTGGAAACACCATATATTTT. Amino acid sequence: CASSLPLTGTSGNTIYF.

Only a few counts were recorded for this clone. The chain joins TRBV2 to TRBJ2-3, with 7 bases fitting TRBD2. Trimming at V came to 7 bases and at J to 6 bases, leaving 16 bases not matched to a gene. This CDR3 has 16 residues. Germline V gene data show CDR1 as SNHLY and CDR2 as FYNNEI. The CDR3 is CASNPFGGPGGDTQYF. In DNA form, the CDR3 reads TGTGCCAGCAACCCGTTCGGGGGACCCGGGGGGGATACGCAGTATTTT. Together with reference TRBV2 and TRBJ2-3, the CDR3 gives the full variable domain: EPEVTQTPSHQVTQMGQEVILRCVPISNHLYFYWYRQILGQKVEFLVSFYNNEISEKSEIFDDQFSVERPDGSNFTLKIRSTKLEDSAMYFCASNPFGGPGGDTQYFGPGTRLTVL.

This clone occurred once. The chain joins TRBV28 to TRBJ2-7; 8 nucleotides line up with TRBD2. Losses at the gene ends were 4 bases for V and 2 bases for J; bases not matched to a gene: 10. The CDR3 covers 16 residues. Germline loops: CDR1 MDHEN, CDR2 SYDVKM. The CDR3 region has the DNA TGTGCCAGCAGTTGGAGGGGACTAGGAGGTCCCTACGAGCAGTACTTC. Translated: CASSWRGLGGPYEQYF.

The CDR3 loop reads CASSLADTQYF. CDR3 coding DNA: TGTGCCAGCAGCTTGGCAGATACGCAGTATTTT. The rearrangement joins TRBV5-6 to TRBJ2-3; D uncertain. The CDR3 is 11 residues long. Trimming pared 0 bases from V and 4 bases from J, leaving 0 bases between. Looked up from germline, CDR1 is SGHDT and CDR2 is YYEEEE.

The V gene is TRBV6-4, the J gene TRBJ1-5; D ambiguous. The germline V gene encodes CDR1 MRHNA and CDR2 SNTAGT. Trimming pared 3 bases from V and 6 bases from J, leaving 15 bases between. The CDR3 is 15 residues long. The CDR3, as DNA: TGTGCCAGCAGTGAATTTGGAGGGAAAGGTCAGCCCCAGCATTTT. Protein product: CASSEFGGKGQPQHF.